This TCR beta chain was retrieved from a study of molecular identifiers for immune sequencing clone quantification (dated by TCRdb to between 2018 and 2020). Regarding the research as a whole: For a replicate experiment, the RNA from either about 20,000 or 100,000 naive CD8 T cells was divided into five aliquots, and four of those aliquots went on to sequencing. CD8 T cells were used in a methods study to benchmark molecular-identifier clustering-based TCR repertoire sequencing (MIDCIRS) and TCR RNA copy counting. Points the paper makes about the study in general: Identical TCR molecules sharing a barcode could cause highly expanded clone sizes to be underestimated. In CMV-specific effector cells, clones with more than 20 RNA copies contained over 97% of molecules, whereas in naive cells such clones contained under 1% of molecules. Spiked-in Jurkat TCR RNA equivalent to a single cell was reported to be detectable even among 980,000 or so naive CD8 T cells. When barcode sub-clustering was left out, chimeric consensus sequences inflated TCR diversity, with chimeras reaching as high as 47%. The naive libraries included spiked-in Jurkat TCR RNA (around 9 copies' worth), and this Jurkat TCR RNA is not part of the donor repertoire. Around 2.9 recovered TCR RNA copies per cell were obtained by modeling, versus about 10 by digital PCR, implying a capture efficiency of approximately 27%.

Comments on this clonotype: Its antigen target is currently unknown. Base qualities are not provided; no much larger clone lies one nucleotide away.

Libraries of naive CD8 T cells were built from approximately 20,000 to 1,000,000 sorted cells, with 10%, 30% or 50% of the purified RNA used. On a BD FACSAria II, naive CD8 T cells were FACS-sorted as CD8+CD4-CCR7+CD45RA+ and collected into RLT Plus buffer. To test detection sensitivity, Jurkat RNA equal to over nine TCR copies was added to samples of about 20,000-1,000,000 naive CD8 T cells. CD8 T cells were enriched using RosetteSep CD8+ T Cell Enrichment Cocktail and Ficoll-Paque, and the enriched cells then underwent ACK red cell lysis. The library was prepared using PCR. For sequencing, an Illumina HiSeq 4000 was employed. Preparation of bulk TCR libraries followed a previously described approach, with the TCR primers listed in Table S5. The Qiagen AllPrep DNA/RNA kit was used to purify total RNA. Reads from multiple sequencing runs of the same library were pooled before analysis. Concerning the study's data processing: Reads were retained only if the reads had an exact TCR constant sequence, and the retained reads were trimmed to 150 nt and grouped according to their 12-nt molecular barcodes. Reads in each barcode group were sub-clustered using a 15% Levenshtein threshold, and a quality-weighted consensus sequence was built for each RNA molecule. Non-functional sequences were filtered out, along with any lower-count sequence sitting one edit away from another sequence. Based on fitting two negative binomial distributions, any barcode sub-cluster with under 20% of the maximum read count was discarded. The public reads were reanalyzed by TCRdb: fastp trimming at Q25, MiXCR alignment, in-frame beta chains only. Rows are unified per CDR3 protein, each entry keeping the most common DNA and genes. These V and J calls derive from TCRdb rather than the authors' analysis. In this sample the table shows approximately 59,000 distinct CDR3 sequences, approximately 17% of which occur a single time. Of the sample, 1.5% to 1.7% is held by the ten largest clones.

From its cysteine to its phenylalanine, the CDR3 spans 15 amino acids. Only the CDR3 portion is preserved as DNA: 45 bases, with reading frame beginning at the first base. V loses 0 bases at its end and J loses 3 bases; junction bases beyond the gene matches: 5. According to the germline V gene, CDR1 reads MGHRA and CDR2 reads YSYEKL. Sequencing used naive CD8+ T cells from blood, with Jurkat cell RNA spiked in. The intended sense of this specimen's cell subset or site label: FACS-sorted CD8+CD4-CCR7+CD45RA+ naive T cells. Rearrangement joined TRBV4-1 to TRBJ2-7; 7 of the junction bases match TRBD2. This clonotype originated in a human donor in good health. Some libraries in this study had Jurkat cell RNA spiked in. The bases are TGCGCCAGCAGCCAAGAGCGGGAGCTTAGCTACGAGCAGTACTTC. Its protein product is CASSQERELSYEQYF.